A single T cell receptor (beta chain) is shown here with its context. Its antigen is not known. V shed 5 bases and J shed 6 bases, with 13 bases lying between them. Germline CDR1 and CDR2: LNHDA and SQIVND (reference sequence). This CDR3 has 13 amino acids. This sample is drawn from a study of identical twins. Whole-study findings and limits: Donors were not followed over many years; analysis was cross-sectional. Partial confounding of zero-insertion analyses by invariant MAIT and iNKT cells was possible.

Donors uniformly comprised healthy Caucasians. Addition of a universal primer site occurred through template switching, and cDNA carried unique molecular identifiers. Each CDR3 protein gets one entry after TCRdb re-called the 5' RACE reads with MiXCR. The sample lists 1.5 million to 2 million distinct CDR3 sequences, around a third seen once, with approximately 0.25% in the top ten. Sequencing was performed on cord blood. V and J are TRBV19 and TRBJ1-1; no firm D call. The TCR originated in a newborn girl in good health. CDR3 nucleotide sequence: TGTGCCAGTAGTGTCCTGAGGGCCGCTGAAGCTTTCTTT. It codes for CASSVLRAAEAFF.